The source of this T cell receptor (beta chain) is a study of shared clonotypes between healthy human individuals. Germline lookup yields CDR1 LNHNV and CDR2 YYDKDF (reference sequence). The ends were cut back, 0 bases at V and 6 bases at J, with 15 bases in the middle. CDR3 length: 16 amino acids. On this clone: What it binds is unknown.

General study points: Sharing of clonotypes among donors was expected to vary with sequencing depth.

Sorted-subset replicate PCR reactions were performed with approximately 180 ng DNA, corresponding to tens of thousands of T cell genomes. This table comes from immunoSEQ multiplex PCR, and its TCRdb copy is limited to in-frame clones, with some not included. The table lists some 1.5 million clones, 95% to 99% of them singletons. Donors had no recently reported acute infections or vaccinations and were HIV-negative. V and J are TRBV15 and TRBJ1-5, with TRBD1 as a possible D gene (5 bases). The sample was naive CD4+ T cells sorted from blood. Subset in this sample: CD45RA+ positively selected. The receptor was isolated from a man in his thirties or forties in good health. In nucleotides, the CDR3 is TGTGCCACCAGCAGAGATCCCACAGGCCCCGGTCAGCCCCAGCATTTT. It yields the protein CATSRDPTGPGQPQHF.